These 24 T cell receptor beta chains originate from one sample sequenced in a study of blood T cell repertoires in COVID-19. TCRdb keeps only in-frame clones here, not all; method: immunoSEQ multiplex PCR. The table includes a few hundred thousand clones, roughly 90% detected once. Material for sequencing was peripheral blood. The receptors come from a woman under 40 with acute or convalescent COVID-19.

This sequence joins TRBV9 and TRBJ2-3, with 13 bases fitting TRBD2. V lost 3 bases, J lost 2 bases, and 9 bases stayed unmatched. The CDR3 contains 18 residues. Germline loops: CDR1 SGDLS, CDR2 YYNGEE. The CDR3 region has the DNA TGTGCCAGCAGCGACCCTTGGACTAGCGGGAGTTCCACAGATACGCAGTATTTT. This translates into CASSDPWTSGSSTDTQYF.

The chain has TRBV5-4 and TRBJ2-3, with 9 bases identical to TRBD2. From germline, CDR1 is SGHNT and CDR2 YYREEE (reference sequence). The CDR3 contains 16 residues. J lost 2 bases, V lost 6 bases, and 10 bases had no gene match. For the CDR3, the DNA is TGTGCCAGCAACCCGGTAGCGGGAGACGACACAGATACGCAGTATTTT. This translates into CASNPVAGDDTDTQYF.

The V gene is TRBV6-2 or TRBV6-3, the J gene TRBJ2-3; 9 bases map to TRBD2. With 4 bases clipped from V and 2 bases from J, the junction kept 1 base outside the gene matches. Germline loops: CDR1 MNHEY, CDR2 SVGEGT. The CDR3 runs 14 residues. CDR3 loop: CASSSSGITDTQYF. The DNA for the CDR3 is TGTGCCAGCAGTTCTAGCGGGATCACAGATACGCAGTATTTT.

The chain combines TRBV5-1 with TRBJ2-7, with a possible D match to TRBD1 (5 bases). Germline values: CDR1 SGHRS, CDR2 YFSETQ. The CDR3 consists of 13 residues. V was cut by 0 bases and J by 3 bases, with 7 bases left in between. For the CDR3, the DNA is TGCGCCAGCAGCTTGGTCGACAGCTACGAGCAGTACTTC. Its translation: CASSLVDSYEQYF. Supplemented by reference TRBV5-1 and TRBJ2-7, the full variable domain reads KAGVTQTPRYLIKTRGQQVTLSCSPISGHRSVSWYQQTPGQGLQFLFEYFSETQRNKGNFPGRFSGRQFSNSRSEMNVSTLELGDSALYLCASSLVDSYEQYFGPGTRLTVT.

The chain uses TRBV18 and TRBJ2-1, with 7 positions matching TRBD1. Germline loops: CDR1 KGHSH, CDR2 LQKENI. V was pared by 2 bases and J by 0 bases, with 10 bases of the junction left unmatched. There are 18 residues in the CDR3. The CDR3 region has the DNA TGTGCCAGCTCACCATCGTCGGGGACAGAGAGCTCCTACAATGAGCAGTTCTTC. Its translation: CASSPSSGTESSYNEQFF.

The chain combines TRBV12-3 or TRBV12-4 with TRBJ1-1, with D perhaps TRBD1 (5 bases). V was shortened by 5 bases and J by 3 bases, with 10 bases between the two germline ends. There are 13 residues in the CDR3. The DNA of the CDR3 is TGTGCCAGCAGTGCAGGGTCGGACACTGAAGCTTTCTTT. Amino acid sequence: CASSAGSDTEAFF.

The chain couples TRBV9 to TRBJ2-7; perhaps TRBD2 as D (5 bases). CDR1 is SGDLS, CDR2 YYNGEE, per germline. This CDR3 has 14 amino acids. Trimming removed 3 bases at V and 0 bases at J, with 10 bases between. The chain's CDR3 is CASSALGSSYEQYF. CDR3 nucleotides: TGTGCCAGCAGCGCCTTAGGGAGCTCCTACGAGCAGTACTTC.

The count of this clone is one. The genes are TRBV30 and TRBJ2-5; TRBD1 matches at 7 bases. The CDR3 is 12 amino acids. The trim removed 0 bases at V and 6 bases at J, leaving 1 base unmatched. Germline V gives CDR1 GTSNPN, CDR2 SVGIG (reference sequence). For the CDR3, the DNA is TGTGCCTGGAGTGTAGGGGGCCAGACCCAGTACTTC. Protein sequence: CAWSVGGQTQYF.

The rearrangement joins TRBV5-6 to TRBJ1-4, with a tentative D call TRBD1 (6 bases). The V and J ends lost 4 bases and 7 bases respectively, with 14 bases between them. The CDR3 sequence is 14 residues long. Germline CDR1 and CDR2: SGHDT and YYEEEE. The CDR3, as DNA: TGTGCCAGCAGCATACCGGGACAACCTGAAAAACTGTTTTTT. It codes for CASSIPGQPEKLFF.

The chain recombines TRBV19 with TRBJ1-5, with a tentative D call TRBD1 (6 bases). This CDR3 contains 15 residues. Trimming shortened V by 3 bases and J by 7 bases, and 16 bases separated the two germline ends. Germline V lookup: CDR1 LNHDA, CDR2 SQIVND (reference sequence). The CDR3 DNA reads as TGTGCCAGTAGTATTGCCCTACAGGGACGCCAGCCCCAGCATTTT. Its translation is CASSIALQGRQPQHF.

The chain couples TRBV3-1 (or the pseudogene TRBV3-2) to TRBJ2-7; D gene uncertain. The CDR3 is 14 residues long. The V and J ends lost 1 base and 6 bases respectively, with 13 bases between them. Germline values: CDR1 LGHDT, CDR2 YNNKEL (reference sequence). The CDR3 loop is CASSQGLSIGEQYF. CDR3 sequence (DNA): TGTGCCAGCAGCCAAGGTCTGTCCATCGGCGAGCAGTACTTC.

V usage is TRBV6-1 and J usage is TRBJ1-4; 8 bases line up with TRBD1. The CDR3 totals 16 residues. From germline, CDR1 is MNHNS and CDR2 SASEGT. V trimming: 3 bases; J trimming: 4 bases; junction bases outside the gene matches: 7. The CDR3 reads CASSDGRGLINEKLFF. For the CDR3, the DNA is TGTGCCAGCAGTGATGGCAGGGGGCTGATTAATGAAAAACTGTTTTTT.

The J gene is TRBJ1-5, the V gene TRBV7-2; no clear D. The CDR3 runs to 12 residues. The V end was cut by 5 bases, the J end by 6 bases, with 8 bases between. Germline-derived CDR1 and CDR2 are SGHTA and FQGNSA. CDR3 bases: TGTGCCAGCAGCCGAGCAGGTCAGCCCCAGCATTTT. Amino acid sequence: CASSRAGQPQHF. Full variable domain (missing parts from reference TRBV7-2 and TRBJ1-5): GAGVSQSPSNKVTEKGKDVELRCDPISGHTALYWYRQSLGQGLEFLIYFQGNSAPDKSGLPSDRFSAERTGGSVSTLTIQRTQQEDSAVYLCASSRAGQPQHFGDGTRLSIL.

This chain connects TRBV25-1 to TRBJ2-1, with a possible D match to TRBD2 (5 bases). In germline, CDR1 is MGHDK, CDR2 SYGVNS. The V end was cut by 7 bases, the J end by 9 bases, with 10 bases between. This CDR3 is built from 11 residues. For the CDR3, the DNA is TGTGCCAGCACCGGGGTGGGTGAGCAGTTCTTC. This gives the protein CASTGVGEQFF.

This chain joins TRBV6-1 and TRBJ1-1, with 7 positions matching TRBD1. The CDR3 extends over 14 amino acids. V was clipped by 8 bases and J by 3 bases; unmatched bases: 9. Germline V gene data show CDR1 as MNHNS and CDR2 as SASEGT. The CDR3, as DNA: TGTGCCAGCGGATTACAGGGGAGTCACACTGAAGCTTTCTTT. Translating it yields CASGLQGSHTEAFF.

This sequence joins TRBV6-6 and TRBJ2-7; the D is unclear. Germline CDR1 is MNHNY and CDR2 is SVGAGI (reference sequence). The ends were cut back, 5 bases at V and 0 bases at J, with 8 bases in the middle. There are 13 residues in the CDR3. The CDR3 loop reads CASSRSNSYEQYF. DNA for the CDR3: TGTGCCAGCAGTCGATCCAACTCCTACGAGCAGTACTTC.

V usage is TRBV9 and J usage is TRBJ2-7, with 7 bases lining up with TRBD1. The CDR3 totals 15 residues. Germline loops: CDR1 SGDLS, CDR2 YYNGEE. V lost 0 bases to trimming and J lost 2 bases; unmatched junction nucleotides: 5. The DNA for the CDR3 is TGTGCCAGCAGCGTAGAAGGGACAGCGCCCTACGAGCAGTACTTC. It translates to CASSVEGTAPYEQYF.

The V gene is TRBV6-5, the J gene TRBJ2-3; 8 bases agree with TRBD2. Germline V gene data show CDR1 as MNHEY and CDR2 as SVGAGI. With V trimmed by 6 bases and J by 5 bases, 10 bases remained unmatched. This CDR3 has 15 amino acids. The CDR3: CASRPTSGQGDTQYF. In DNA, the CDR3 is TGTGCCAGCAGGCCCACTAGCGGACAAGGAGATACGCAGTATTTT.

The CDR3 loop reads CASSAPGLGNTGELFF. In DNA form, the CDR3 reads TGTGCCAGCAGCGCACCGGGACTAGGGAACACCGGGGAGCTGTTTTTT. V usage is TRBV2 and J usage is TRBJ2-2, with TRBD2 matching 8 bases. Germline assignment: CDR1 SNHLY and CDR2 FYNNEI. The CDR3 is 16 residues long. Trimming took 6 bases from V and 1 from J; bases not matched to a gene: 7.

This clone has a handful of counts. The rearrangement links TRBV3-1 (or the pseudogene TRBV3-2) to TRBJ1-4, with D maybe TRBD1 (6 bases). Germline loops: CDR1 LGHDT, CDR2 YNNKEL (reference sequence). There are 15 residues in the CDR3. Trimming cost V 8 bases and J 3 bases, with 16 bases left between them. CDR3 sequence: CASAAGAFPNEKLFF. The CDR3 DNA sequence: TGTGCCAGCGCGGCAGGGGCCTTTCCTAATGAAAAACTGTTTTTT.

The CDR3: CASSEAGTGMSYEQYF. The CDR3 region has the DNA TGTGCCAGCAGCGAGGCCGGGACAGGGATGTCCTACGAGCAGTACTTC. The chain couples TRBV9 to TRBJ2-7, with TRBD1 matching over 9 bases. The CDR3 is 16 amino acids. Trimming took 3 bases from V and 1 from J; bases not matched to a gene: 8. CDR1 is SGDLS and CDR2 is YYNGEE in the germline V gene.

The V call is TRBV2, the J call TRBJ2-1; maybe TRBD1 (5 bases). V shed 5 bases and J shed 6 bases, with 17 bases lying between them. Germline CDR1 SNHLY, CDR2 FYNNEI. The CDR3 is 15 residues long. The DNA of the CDR3 is TGTGCCAGCAGTCCCGAGCTTCTAGGGGCCAATGAGCAGTTCTTC. This translates into CASSPELLGANEQFF.

For this clone: Mismatch with germline at one junction end may stem from a read error. V and J are TRBV6-2 or TRBV6-3 and TRBJ2-7; 10 nucleotides match TRBD1. This CDR3 has 13 residues. CDR1 MNHEY and CDR2 SVGEGT come from the germline V gene. The CDR3 DNA reads TGTGCCAGCAGTGACCGGGACAGGGGCGTCTTGAACTTC. Translating it yields CASSDRDRGVLNF.

This chain connects TRBV27 to TRBJ2-1; 12 nucleotides agree with TRBD2. Unmatched junction bases numbered 7, after V lost 3 bases and J lost 10 bases. Germline CDR1 and CDR2: MNHEY and SMNVEV (reference sequence). The CDR3 runs 15 residues. CDR3 loop: CASSLGLAGGEEQFF. The CDR3 DNA reads TGTGCCAGCAGTTTGGGGCTAGCGGGAGGGGAAGAGCAGTTCTTC.